The 30 T cell receptor beta chains in this list originate from one sample, sequenced in a study of shared clonotypes between healthy human individuals. Measured with immunoSEQ multiplex PCR; TCRdb has only the in-frame clones, and not every one. The profile shows fewer than 1.4 million clones, about 80% of them singletons. The material sequenced was memory CD4+ T cells from PBMCs. Subset meaning: CD45RA-negative fraction. The receptors here all came from a young man in good health. Some clones in this sample may be carry-over from other donors' samples.

This chain joins TRBV9 and TRBJ2-7; no clear D. V dropped 2 bases and J dropped 5 bases, with 17 bases sitting between them. This CDR3 is 15 amino acids long. Germline V gene data show CDR1 as SGDLS and CDR2 as YYNGEE. CDR3 residues: CASSVSPSSLNEQYF. The CDR3 bases are TGTGCCAGCAGCGTGAGCCCTTCTTCCCTCAACGAGCAGTACTTC.

The J gene is TRBJ2-7, the V gene TRBV30; 9 bases match TRBD1. V lost 0 bases, J lost 3 bases, and 3 bases stayed unmatched. CDR1 and CDR2 (germline): GTSNPN, SVGIG (reference sequence). The CDR3 totals 14 residues. This CDR3 reads CAWSVGTGIYEQYF. The CDR3 nucleotides are TGTGCCTGGAGTGTAGGGACAGGGATCTACGAGCAGTACTTC.

The chain joins TRBV5-4 to TRBJ2-2; D is unclear. Germline V lookup: CDR1 SGHNT, CDR2 YYREEE (reference sequence). The CDR3 extends over 14 amino acids. V gave up 4 bases and J gave up 2 bases, with 9 bases separating them. This CDR3 is CASSLLGNTGELFF. DNA of the CDR3: TGTGCCAGCAGCCTCCTGGGTAACACCGGGGAGCTGTTTTTT.

A word on this clone: The sample carries other DNA sequences with the same CDR3. The V and J genes are TRBV2 and TRBJ2-7, with no clear D. This CDR3 comprises 11 residues. V lost 5 bases to trimming and J lost 4 bases, with 6 bases between them. Germline CDR1 SNHLY, CDR2 FYNNEI. Here the CDR3 reads CASSKGYEQYF. In DNA, the CDR3 is TGTGCCAGCAGTAAGGGTTACGAGCAGTACTTC.

This chain links TRBV15 with TRBJ1-5; D may be TRBD1 (5 bases). The CDR3 has 15 amino acids. The V and J ends lost 1 base and 7 bases respectively, with 14 bases between them. The germline CDR1 and CDR2 sequences are LNHNV and YYDKDF (reference sequence). CDR3 protein: CATSRVGGVEQPQHF. The CDR3 bases are TGTGCCACCAGCAGAGTTGGGGGGGTCGAACAGCCCCAGCATTTT.

The V gene is TRBV11-2, the J gene TRBJ2-7; TRBD2 aligns across 10 bases. The CDR3 is made up of 16 amino acids. Losses at the gene ends were 2 bases for V and 4 bases for J; bases not matched to a gene: 8. Germline CDR1 is SGHAT and CDR2 is FQNNGV. In DNA form, the CDR3 reads TGTGCCAGCAGCTTATCTAGCGGGAGTAGTGGGTACGAGCAGTACTTC. It codes for CASSLSSGSSGYEQYF.

Here the CDR3 DNA reads TGTGCCAGCAGAGACACCCGACGTGGGCAAGAGACCCAGTACTTC. Protein: CASRDTRRGQETQYF. This chain uses TRBV6-5 with TRBJ2-5, with D uncertain. Germline V gene data show CDR1 as MNHEY and CDR2 as SVGAGI. The CDR3 is 15 residues long. V was trimmed by 6 bases and J by 2 bases, leaving 16 bases between them.

The chain combines TRBV15 with TRBJ1-2; the D is unclear. Per germline, CDR1 LNHNV and CDR2 YYDKDF (reference sequence). V gave up 5 bases and J gave up 3 bases, with 10 bases separating them. The CDR3 totals 13 residues. DNA of the CDR3: TGTGCCACCAGCCCTCGGTTGGACTATGGCTACACCTTC. Its protein is CATSPRLDYGYTF.

The genes are TRBV6-1 and TRBJ2-1; possibly TRBD1 or TRBD2 for D (5 bases each). This CDR3 is 11 amino acids long. The germline gives CDR1 MNHNS, CDR2 SASEGT. The ends were cut back, 8 bases at V and 9 bases at J, with 11 bases in the middle. The CDR3 loop reads CASAQGPEQFF. CDR3 DNA: TGTGCCAGCGCCCAGGGACCTGAGCAGTTCTTC.

This rearrangement joins TRBV27 to TRBJ1-5; possible D gene TRBD1, 6 bases. This CDR3 has 13 amino acids. Germline CDR1 MNHEY, CDR2 SMNVEV (reference sequence). Trimming stripped 6 bases from V and 4 bases from J, with 10 bases between. The CDR3 reads CASSSDRNQPQHF. The CDR3, as DNA: TGTGCCAGCAGCTCTGACAGGAATCAGCCCCAGCATTTT.

The sample holds a few counts of this clone. This chain connects TRBV29-1 to TRBJ1-4, with D tentatively TRBD1 (6 bases). Germline V CDR1 and CDR2: SQVTM, ANQGSEA. Trimming took off 4 bases at V and 3 bases at J, with 9 bases between the two ends. This CDR3 spans 13 amino acids. The CDR3 is CSVGEGANEKLFF. CDR3 in DNA: TGCAGCGTTGGCGAGGGGGCTAATGAAAAACTGTTTTTT.

The gene calls are TRBV20-1 and TRBJ2-5; D gene ambiguous. CDR3 length equals 11 residues. Germline-derived CDR1 and CDR2 are DFQATT and SNEGSKA (reference sequence). V gave up 6 bases and J gave up 5 bases, with 10 bases separating them. CDR3 bases: TGCAGTGCCCCAGTAGGGGAGACCCAGTACTTC. Residues: CSAPVGETQYF.

The chain combines TRBV28 with TRBJ1-3, with D hard to call. The germline CDR1 and CDR2 sequences are MDHEN and SYDVKM. Trimming removed 4 bases from V and 5 bases from J, with 12 bases in between. The CDR3 loop spans 14 amino acids. Here the CDR3 reads CASSSVVVRNTIYF. CDR3 DNA sequence: TGTGCCAGCAGTTCGGTTGTAGTTAGAAACACCATATATTTT.

CDR3 nucleotides: TGTGCCAGCAGCTTTTCGGGACAGCTGAACACTGAAGCTTTCTTT. Translating it yields CASSFSGQLNTEAFF. J is TRBJ1-1 and V is TRBV7-6; TRBD1 aligns across 7 bases. CDR3 length equals 15 residues. CDR1 is SGHVS, CDR2 FNYEAQ, per germline. V trimming: 3 bases; J trimming: 0 bases; junction bases outside the gene matches: 4.

The genes are TRBV7-2 and TRBJ2-3; TRBD2 is a possible D gene (6 bases). CDR1 SGHTA and CDR2 FQGNSA come from the germline V gene. V was clipped by 6 bases and J by 6 bases, with 13 bases between them. This CDR3 has 13 amino acids. The CDR3 DNA reads TGTGCCAGCAGTTTCGGGACTTTCGATACGCAGTATTTT. Its translation: CASSFGTFDTQYF.

As to this clone: This clone may be a read error of a much larger clone one base away. V usage is TRBV5-1 and J usage is TRBJ2-5, with D hard to call. This CDR3 spans 12 amino acids. CDR1 is SGHRS, CDR2 YFSETQ, per germline. Trimming shortened V by 3 bases and J by 0 bases, and 3 bases separated the two germline ends. This chain's CDR3 is CASSWDQETQYF. CDR3 nucleotide sequence: TGCGCCAGCAGCTGGGACCAAGAGACCCAGTACTTC.

As regards this clone: The sample contains more than one DNA sequence encoding this CDR3. In nucleotides, the CDR3 is TGTGCCAGCTCACCACCGAGCGAAGAGACCCAGTACTTC. It translates to CASSPPSEETQYF. This chain uses TRBV18 with TRBJ2-5, with unresolved D. From germline, CDR1 is KGHSH and CDR2 LQKENI. The V and J ends lost 0 bases and 3 bases respectively, with 5 bases between them. The CDR3 sequence is 13 residues long.

The V gene is TRBV5-1, the J gene TRBJ2-1; 8 bases line up with TRBD2. The CDR3 spans 17 residues. The germline CDR1 and CDR2 sequences are SGHRS and YFSETQ. J gave up 6 bases and V 3 bases, and 14 bases lay outside the gene matches. The CDR3 reads CASSWATGRALVNEQFF. CDR3 sequence (DNA): TGCGCCAGCAGCTGGGCAACCGGGAGGGCCTTGGTCAATGAGCAGTTCTTC.

This chain joins TRBV20-1 and TRBJ1-1, with a weak D call TRBD1 (5 bases). V lost 4 bases to trimming and J lost 4 bases, with 7 bases between them. Germline lookup yields CDR1 DFQATT and CDR2 SNEGSKA (reference sequence). The length of the CDR3 is 11 residues. CDR3 protein: CSAKGRTEAFF. DNA of the CDR3: TGCAGTGCTAAGGGACGCACTGAAGCTTTCTTT.

This sequence joins TRBV14 and TRBJ1-4; tentatively, D is TRBD1 (5 bases). Trimming left V 4 bases short and J 5 bases short, with 11 bases between. The CDR3 covers 14 residues. Per the germline V gene, CDR1 is SGHDN and CDR2 is FVKESK. For the CDR3, the DNA is TGTGCCAGCAGCCCGGGATGGGGGAATGAAAAACTGTTTTTT. Translated, it gives CASSPGWGNEKLFF.

This clone was recorded a few times. The chain has TRBV7-2 and TRBJ1-2, with a possible D match to TRBD1 (6 bases). Germline CDR1 and CDR2: SGHTA and FQGNSA. This CDR3 is 15 amino acids long. The V end lost 5 bases, the J end lost 8 bases, and 21 bases lay between the germline ends. CDR3 coding DNA: TGTGCCAGCAGCATCCGACAGGCAGAGATAATGGGCTACACCTTC. It yields the protein CASSIRQAEIMGYTF.

The rearrangement uses TRBV28 and TRBJ2-6, with TRBD1 matching 11 bases. Looked up from germline, CDR1 is MDHEN and CDR2 is SYDVKM. V gave up 8 bases and J gave up 2 bases; unmatched junction bases: 11. The CDR3 covers 18 residues. The CDR3 reads CASVRGGQGAPGANVLTF. In DNA, the CDR3 is TGTGCCAGCGTCCGGGGAGGACAGGGGGCCCCTGGGGCCAACGTCCTGACTTTC. Full variable domain (remainder filled in from reference TRBV28 and TRBJ2-6): DVKVTQSSRYLVKRTGEKVFLECVQDMDHENMFWYRQDPGLGLRLIYFSYDVKMKEKGDIPEGYSVSREKKERFSLILESASTNQTSMYLCASVRGGQGAPGANVLTFGAGSRLTVL.

This clone has a count of ten or more. The V and J genes are TRBV28 and TRBJ1-3, with unresolved D. Germline V gene lookup returns CDR1 MDHEN and CDR2 SYDVKM. The CDR3 totals 12 residues. The V and J ends lost 6 bases and 10 bases respectively, with 13 bases between them. Here the CDR3 DNA reads TGTGCCAGCAGCCCCCCGGCGCGGACCATATATTTT. Its translation: CASSPPARTIYF.

About this clone: A far larger clone is off by one base, so a read error is likely. The CDR3 here is CASSSTANYEQYF. In DNA form, the CDR3 reads TGTGCCAGCAGTTCGACAGCTAACTACGAGCAGTACTTC. The V gene is TRBV28, the J gene TRBJ2-7; a possible D gene is TRBD1 (5 bases). The V gene's germline CDR1 is MDHEN and CDR2 SYDVKM. The CDR3 is 13 amino acids. With 4 bases removed from V and 3 bases from J, the gap between germline ends came to 10 bases.

The chain combines TRBV2 with TRBJ1-3; TRBD1 matches at 7 bases. This CDR3 region has 15 residues. V was pared by 6 bases and J by 5 bases, with 10 bases of the junction left unmatched. In germline, CDR1 is SNHLY, CDR2 FYNNEI. The CDR3 here is CASSLRDSTRNTIYF. The CDR3 bases are TGTGCCAGCAGCCTGAGGGACAGTACGCGAAACACCATATATTTT.

V gene TRBV7-9 combines with J gene TRBJ1-1; 7 positions match TRBD1. The J segment lost 11 bases and the V segment lost 4 bases, leaving 7 bases of the junction unmatched. This CDR3 is 12 amino acids long. Germline V lookup: CDR1 SEHNR, CDR2 FQNEAQ (reference sequence). The CDR3 protein is CASSSYRGRAFF. CDR3 nucleotides: TGTGCCAGCAGCTCGTACAGGGGAAGGGCTTTCTTT.

This clone showed up just once. This rearrangement joins TRBV30 to TRBJ2-1; D is ambiguous. V lost 0 bases and J 7 bases, leaving 10 bases between the germline ends. This CDR3 comprises 13 residues. CDR1 GTSNPN and CDR2 SVGIG come from the germline V gene (reference sequence). The CDR3 sequence: CAWSVGRNNEQFF. CDR3 in DNA: TGTGCCTGGAGTGTAGGACGGAATAATGAGCAGTTCTTC.

This clone was detected once. The CDR3 region is CASRVAGSSYNEQFF. The CDR3 DNA sequence: TGTGCCAGCCGAGTAGCGGGTTCATCCTACAATGAGCAGTTCTTC. V gene TRBV27 combines with J gene TRBJ2-1; 7 nucleotides match TRBD2. The V and J ends lost 8 bases and 1 base, in that order; junction bases with no gene match: 8. Germline V gene sequence: CDR1 MNHEY, CDR2 SMNVEV (reference sequence). The CDR3 is 15 residues long.

V is TRBV5-1 and J is TRBJ1-1; a weak D match, TRBD1 (6 bases). The CDR3 contains 14 residues. The ends were cut back, 4 bases at V and 3 bases at J, with 13 bases in the middle. Per the germline V gene, CDR1 is SGHRS and CDR2 is YFSETQ. CDR3 sequence reads: CASSPGGGDTEAFF. The CDR3 DNA sequence: TGCGCCAGCAGCCCTGGAGGGGGAGACACTGAAGCTTTCTTT.

This chain uses TRBV5-1 with TRBJ2-6, with TRBD2 matching over 10 bases. The CDR3 sequence is 17 residues long. Germline-derived CDR1 and CDR2 are SGHRS and YFSETQ. V lost 4 bases, J lost 3 bases, and 7 bases stayed unmatched. CDR3 bases: TGCGCCAGCAGCCCCCTAGCGGGAGTTGGTGGGGCCAACGTCCTGACTTTC. Translating it yields CASSPLAGVGGANVLTF.